These 10 T cell receptor beta chains were sequenced from one sample in a study of T-cell reconstitution after alpha-beta-depleted transplantation in children. For TCRbeta, the library was prepared with unique molecular identifiers. TCRdb re-analysed the PCR reads in MiXCR, keeping a single row per CDR3 protein. This repertoire shows about 440,000 distinct CDR3 sequences, around 46% found once; its top ten account for approximately 30%. This specimen consisted of PBMCs, obtained before TCRalphabeta/CD19-depleted stem cell transplant. The receptors shown here come from a girl aged 2 to 10 with aplastic anemia, due to receive a stem cell transplant.

The rearrangement links TRBV28 to TRBJ2-7, with 9 bases fitting TRBD1. With 8 bases clipped from V and 1 base from J, the junction kept 6 bases outside the gene matches. Germline V lookup: CDR1 MDHEN, CDR2 SYDVKM. There are 14 residues in the CDR3. The CDR3 region is CASQGGTGSYEQYF. CDR3 bases: TGTGCCAGCCAAGGGGGGACAGGGTCCTACGAGCAGTACTTC.

V is TRBV4-1 and J is TRBJ2-7, with TRBD1 identical over 7 bases. The V gene's germline CDR1 is MGHRA and CDR2 YSYEKL. The CDR3 contains 15 residues. The J segment lost 2 bases and the V segment lost 1 base, leaving 5 bases of the junction unmatched. The CDR3 nucleotides are TGCGCCAGCAGCCAAGTGGGGGACAGCCCCTACGAGCAGTACTTC. It yields the protein CASSQVGDSPYEQYF.

This clonotype was seen only a few times. The V gene is TRBV6-2 or TRBV6-3, the J gene TRBJ2-5, with 8 bases lining up with TRBD1. Germline lookup yields CDR1 MNHEY and CDR2 SVGEGT. The CDR3 contains 15 residues. The J segment lost 4 bases and the V segment lost 6 bases, leaving 10 bases of the junction unmatched. CDR3 DNA sequence: TGTGCCAGCAGACCATTGACAGGGGTAGGAGAGACCCAGTACTTC. It encodes CASRPLTGVGETQYF.

The chain uses TRBV20-1 and TRBJ2-7; tentative D call: TRBD1 (5 bases). From germline, CDR1 is DFQATT and CDR2 SNEGSKA (reference sequence). The CDR3 is 13 residues long. The germline V and J ends were trimmed by 3 bases and 5 bases, with 14 bases remaining between them. The CDR3 DNA follows: TGCAGTGCTAGTGGTCAGGGTGGCGACGAGCAGTACTTC. Protein product: CSASGQGGDEQYF.

This clonotype was seen a handful of times. One junction end disagrees with the germline gene, perhaps due to a read error. The chain employs TRBV5-1 and TRBJ1-1, with D uncertain. CDR3 length equals 13 residues. Germline assignment: CDR1 SGHRS and CDR2 YFSETQ. The CDR3 sequence: CASSLWVGTESFF. The CDR3 DNA sequence: TGCGCCAGCAGCTTGTGGGTAGGCACTGAATCTTTCTTT.

This clonotype was picked up a small number of times. V gene TRBV10-3 combines with J gene TRBJ2-1, with D perhaps matching TRBD2 (5 bases). This CDR3 region has 15 residues. Germline CDR1 is ENHRY and CDR2 is SYGVKD. V dropped 6 bases and J dropped 0 bases, with 12 bases sitting between them. DNA of the CDR3: TGTGCCATCAGCGGAGGTCCAGACTCCTACAATGAGCAGTTCTTC. This translates into CAISGGPDSYNEQFF.

A remark on this clonotype: The final CDR3 position lacks the conserved phenylalanine or tryptophan, pointing to a likely read error. The DNA is omitted, as the CDR3 cannot be located on it reliably, and the CDR3 follows TCRdb's listing. This sequence joins TRBV7-2 and TRBJ1-1; TRBD1 is taken as the D call from the table, unchecked against the DNA. Germline V gene sequence: CDR1 SGHTA, CDR2 FQGNSA. Including both end residues, the CDR3 is 9 amino acids long. This CDR3 reads CASSYRGMR.

This clonotype was seen many times. This chain links TRBV20-1 with TRBJ1-1, with a tentative D call TRBD1 (6 bases). The CDR3 sequence is 15 residues long. In germline, CDR1 is DFQATT, CDR2 SNEGSKA (reference sequence). Trimming pared 6 bases from V and 3 bases from J, leaving 20 bases between. The CDR3 loop reads CSAPSGRAGDTEAFF. In DNA form, the CDR3 reads TGCAGTGCCCCAAGCGGGAGGGCAGGGGACACTGAAGCTTTCTTT.

This clonotype has only a few counts. The rearrangement joins TRBV5-1 to TRBJ2-7, with 15 bases aligning to TRBD2. The CDR3 covers 15 residues. Trimming took 1 base from V and 7 from J; bases not matched to a gene: 3. Germline loops: CDR1 SGHRS, CDR2 YFSETQ. The CDR3 spells CASSLPGLAGGEQYF. As DNA, the CDR3 is TGCGCCAGCAGCTTGCCGGGACTAGCGGGAGGTGAGCAGTACTTC.

This clonotype came up a few times. The CDR3, as DNA: TGTGCCAGCAGCCAAGTCCTAGCGGGAGTCGGGGAGCTGTTTTTT. Translation: CASSQVLAGVGELFF. The gene calls are TRBV3-1 and TRBJ2-2, with 10 bases aligning to TRBD2. V gave up 1 base and J gave up 7 bases; unmatched junction bases: 3. The CDR3 totals 15 residues. Germline V gene lookup returns CDR1 LGHDT and CDR2 YNNKEL (reference sequence).